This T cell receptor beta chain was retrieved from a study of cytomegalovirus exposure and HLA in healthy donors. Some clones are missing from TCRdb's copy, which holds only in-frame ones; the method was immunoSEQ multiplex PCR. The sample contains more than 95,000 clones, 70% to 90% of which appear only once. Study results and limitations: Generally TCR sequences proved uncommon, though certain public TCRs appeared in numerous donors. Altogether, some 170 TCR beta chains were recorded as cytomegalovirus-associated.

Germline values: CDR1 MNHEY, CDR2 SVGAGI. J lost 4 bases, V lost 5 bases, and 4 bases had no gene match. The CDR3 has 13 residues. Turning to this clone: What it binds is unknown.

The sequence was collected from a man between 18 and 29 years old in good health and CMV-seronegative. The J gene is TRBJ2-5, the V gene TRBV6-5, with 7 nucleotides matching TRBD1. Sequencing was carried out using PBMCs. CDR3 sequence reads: CASSPDRAETQYF. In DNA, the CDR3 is TGTGCCAGCAGTCCCGACAGGGCAGAGACCCAGTACTTC.